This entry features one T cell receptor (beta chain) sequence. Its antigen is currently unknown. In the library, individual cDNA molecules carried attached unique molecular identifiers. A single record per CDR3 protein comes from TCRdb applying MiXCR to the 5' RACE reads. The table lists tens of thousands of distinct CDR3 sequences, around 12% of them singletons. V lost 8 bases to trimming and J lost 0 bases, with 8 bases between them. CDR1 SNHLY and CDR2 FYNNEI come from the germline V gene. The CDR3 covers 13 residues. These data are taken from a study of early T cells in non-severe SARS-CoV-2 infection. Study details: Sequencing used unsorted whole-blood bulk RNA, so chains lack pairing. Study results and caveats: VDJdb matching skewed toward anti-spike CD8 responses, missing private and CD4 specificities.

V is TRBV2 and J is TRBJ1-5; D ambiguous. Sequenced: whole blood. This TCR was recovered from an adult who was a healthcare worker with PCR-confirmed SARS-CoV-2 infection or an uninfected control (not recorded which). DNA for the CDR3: TGTGCCAGCGACATTGTTAGCAATCAGCCCCAGCATTTT. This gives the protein CASDIVSNQPQHF.